This is a list of T cell receptor beta chains from one sample in a study of blood T cell repertoires in COVID-19. Sequencing was performed with immunoSEQ multiplex PCR; in TCRdb, only in-frame clones are kept and a portion is missing. The sample yields a few hundred thousand clones, roughly nine tenths seen once. The sample taken for sequencing was PBMCs or T cells enriched from blood (not recorded which). Receptors originate from an older woman who had recovered from COVID-19. Both conserved end residues are part of each CDR3. The order of the fields is clone size, D gene, J gene, V gene, CDR3 protein, CDR3 DNA. The D gene is left open where the match is weak. Clone size, where shown, is once, few, many, or a class for clones that have expanded.

clone size: -; D gene: TRBD1; J gene: TRBJ1-1; V gene: TRBV18; CDR3 protein: CASSRLQGTEAFF; CDR3 DNA: TGTGCCAGCTCACGGTTACAGGGGACTGAAGCTTTCTTT
clone size: -; D gene: TRBD1; J gene: TRBJ1-4; V gene: TRBV7-9; CDR3 protein: CASSPDRQGNEKLFF; CDR3 DNA: TGTGCCAGCAGCCCCGATCGACAGGGTAATGAAAAACTGTTTTTT
clone size: -; D gene: -; J gene: TRBJ2-1; V gene: TRBV20-1; CDR3 protein: CSALFDEQFF; CDR3 DNA: TGCAGTGCTCTGTTTGATGAGCAGTTCTTC
clone size: -; D gene: -; J gene: TRBJ1-2; V gene: TRBV5-4; CDR3 protein: CASSLVGGVDYGYTF; CDR3 DNA: TGTGCCAGCAGCTTGGTAGGGGGGGTGGACTATGGCTACACCTTC
clone size: -; D gene: -; J gene: TRBJ1-5; V gene: TRBV9; CDR3 protein: CASSAQGLSNQPQHF; CDR3 DNA: TGTGCCAGCAGCGCCCAGGGGCTTAGCAATCAGCCCCAGCATTTT
clone size: -; D gene: TRBD1; J gene: TRBJ2-4; V gene: TRBV5-1; CDR3 protein: CASSLSPGTAQNIQYF; CDR3 DNA: TGCGCCAGCAGCTTGTCTCCGGGGACAGCCCAAAACATTCAGTACTTC
clone size: -; D gene: -; J gene: TRBJ2-1; V gene: TRBV6-2/TRBV6-3; CDR3 protein: CASSYPTGEANEQFF; CDR3 DNA: TGTGCCAGCAGTTACCCGACAGGTGAGGCAAATGAGCAGTTCTTC
clone size: -; D gene: -; J gene: TRBJ1-2; V gene: TRBV25-1; CDR3 protein: CASSAEGGDGYGYTF; CDR3 DNA: TGTGCCAGCAGTGCCGAAGGGGGAGATGGGTATGGCTACACCTTC
clone size: -; D gene: -; J gene: TRBJ1-1; V gene: TRBV5-1; CDR3 protein: CASRQLGGAKDTEAFF; CDR3 DNA: TGCGCCAGCAGGCAACTAGGGGGGGCTAAGGACACTGAAGCTTTCTTT
clone size: -; D gene: -; J gene: TRBJ2-3; V gene: TRBV3-1/TRBV3-2; CDR3 protein: CASSTSTDTQYF; CDR3 DNA: TGTGCCAGCAGCACAAGCACAGATACGCAGTATTTT
clone size: -; D gene: TRBD2; J gene: TRBJ2-1; V gene: TRBV5-1; CDR3 protein: CASSSLAGGPNEQFF; CDR3 DNA: TGCGCCAGCAGCTCACTAGCGGGAGGGCCGAATGAGCAGTTCTTC
clone size: -; D gene: -; J gene: TRBJ1-5; V gene: TRBV28; CDR3 protein: CASSSGAEGSQPQHF; CDR3 DNA: TGTGCCAGCAGTTCTGGGGCGGAGGGAAGTCAGCCCCAGCATTTT
clone size: once; D gene: -; J gene: TRBJ2-1; V gene: TRBV18; CDR3 protein: CASSPLAGPAYNEQFF; CDR3 DNA: TGTGCCAGCTCACCTTTGGCGGGCCCGGCCTACAATGAGCAGTTCTTC
clone size: -; D gene: TRBD2; J gene: TRBJ2-1; V gene: TRBV7-9; CDR3 protein: CASTSGSGLSSYNEQFF; CDR3 DNA: TGTGCCAGCACCAGCGGGAGCGGTTTAAGCTCCTACAATGAGCAGTTCTTC
clone size: -; D gene: TRBD1; J gene: TRBJ1-2; V gene: TRBV30; CDR3 protein: CAWSVGGTGGHGYTF; CDR3 DNA: TGTGCCTGGAGTGTAGGTGGGACAGGGGGACATGGCTACACCTTC
clone size: few; D gene: -; J gene: TRBJ2-7; V gene: TRBV5-1; CDR3 protein: CASSFSRGTYEQYF; CDR3 DNA: TGCGCCAGCAGCTTCTCCAGGGGTACCTACGAGCAGTACTTC
clone size: -; D gene: TRBD2; J gene: TRBJ2-5; V gene: TRBV29-1; CDR3 protein: CSVEAGGGETQYF; CDR3 DNA: TGCAGCGTTGAAGCGGGAGGTGGTGAGACCCAGTACTTC
clone size: -; D gene: -; J gene: TRBJ2-7; V gene: TRBV12-3/TRBV12-4; CDR3 protein: CASTDSSYEQYF; CDR3 DNA: TGTGCCAGCACGGACAGCAGCTACGAGCAGTACTTC
clone size: -; D gene: TRBD2; J gene: TRBJ2-1; V gene: TRBV5-1; CDR3 protein: CASSLAGAYNEQFF; CDR3 DNA: TGCGCCAGCAGCTTAGCGGGGGCATACAATGAGCAGTTCTTC
clone size: -; D gene: -; J gene: TRBJ2-3; V gene: TRBV2; CDR3 protein: CASSARGTDTQYF; CDR3 DNA: TGTGCCAGCAGTGCAAGGGGAACAGATACGCAGTATTTT
clone size: -; D gene: -; J gene: TRBJ2-2; V gene: TRBV5-1; CDR3 protein: CASSKPIAAGELFF; CDR3 DNA: TGCGCCAGCAGCAAACCAATAGCGGCCGGGGAGCTGTTTTTT
clone size: -; D gene: TRBD1; J gene: TRBJ2-2; V gene: TRBV6-4; CDR3 protein: CASSAEGGGIGELFF; CDR3 DNA: TGTGCCAGCAGTGCGGAAGGGGGCGGTATCGGGGAGCTGTTTTTT
clone size: -; D gene: -; J gene: TRBJ1-4; V gene: TRBV7-2; CDR3 protein: CASSCPGDWEKLFF; CDR3 DNA: TGTGCCAGCAGCTGCCCGGGTGACTGGGAAAAACTGTTTTTT
clone size: -; D gene: TRBD2; J gene: TRBJ2-1; V gene: TRBV10-3; CDR3 protein: CAIREGLAGAEQFF; CDR3 DNA: TGTGCCATCAGGGAGGGACTAGCGGGAGCTGAGCAGTTCTTC
clone size: -; D gene: -; J gene: TRBJ1-1; V gene: TRBV3-1/TRBV3-2; CDR3 protein: CASSQGGEAFF; CDR3 DNA: TGTGCCAGCAGCCAAGGAGGAGAAGCTTTCTTT
clone size: once; D gene: -; J gene: TRBJ1-3; V gene: TRBV5-4; CDR3 protein: CASREQSSGNTIYF; CDR3 DNA: TGTGCCAGCAGGGAACAGAGCTCTGGAAACACCATATATTTT
clone size: once; D gene: TRBD1; J gene: TRBJ1-3; V gene: TRBV5-1; CDR3 protein: CASTEQGHSGNTIYF; CDR3 DNA: TGCGCCAGCACGGAACAGGGGCACTCTGGAAACACCATATATTTT
clone size: -; D gene: -; J gene: TRBJ1-5; V gene: TRBV19; CDR3 protein: CASRRGLNQPQHF; CDR3 DNA: TGTGCCAGTAGGCGGGGACTTAATCAGCCCCAGCATTTT
clone size: -; D gene: -; J gene: TRBJ1-4; V gene: TRBV30; CDR3 protein: CAWSRGLGNEKLFF; CDR3 DNA: TGTGCCTGGAGTCGAGGACTCGGGAATGAAAAACTGTTTTTT
clone size: -; D gene: TRBD2; J gene: TRBJ2-1; V gene: TRBV28; CDR3 protein: CASPSAREDHNEQFF; CDR3 DNA: TGTGCCAGCCCCTCCGCGCGGGAGGACCACAATGAGCAGTTCTTC
clone size: -; D gene: -; J gene: TRBJ2-1; V gene: TRBV28; CDR3 protein: CASMTGDKPYNEQFF; CDR3 DNA: TGTGCCAGCATGACCGGGGACAAGCCGTACAATGAGCAGTTCTTC
clone size: -; D gene: TRBD2; J gene: TRBJ2-7; V gene: TRBV29-1; CDR3 protein: CSVTEGGGRFYGQYF; CDR3 DNA: TGCAGCGTGACCGAGGGCGGCGGGAGGTTCTATGGGCAGTACTTC
clone size: few; D gene: TRBD1; J gene: TRBJ1-6; V gene: TRBV10-3; CDR3 protein: CAIQGGDSPLHF; CDR3 DNA: TGTGCGATACAGGGGGGAGACTCACCCCTCCACTTT
clone size: -; D gene: -; J gene: TRBJ2-7; V gene: TRBV19; CDR3 protein: CASSHRRAYEQYF; CDR3 DNA: TGTGCCAGTAGCCATCGACGGGCCTACGAGCAGTACTTC
clone size: -; D gene: TRBD1; J gene: TRBJ1-2; V gene: TRBV7-9; CDR3 protein: CASSLVAGGDGYTF; CDR3 DNA: TGTGCCAGCAGCTTAGTTGCAGGGGGCGATGGCTACACCTTC
clone size: -; D gene: -; J gene: TRBJ1-2; V gene: TRBV15; CDR3 protein: CATSRGSTGGKYGYTF; CDR3 DNA: TGTGCCACCAGCAGAGGGTCTACGGGGGGCAAATATGGCTACACCTTC
clone size: -; D gene: TRBD1; J gene: TRBJ1-1; V gene: TRBV5-1; CDR3 protein: CASRRTGGASVTEAFF; CDR3 DNA: TGCGCCAGCAGGAGGACAGGGGGCGCGAGCGTCACTGAAGCTTTCTTT
clone size: -; D gene: -; J gene: TRBJ2-7; V gene: TRBV7-3; CDR3 protein: CASSLSDSYEQYF; CDR3 DNA: TGTGCCAGCAGCTTATCAGACTCCTACGAGCAGTACTTC
clone size: -; D gene: TRBD1; J gene: TRBJ2-3; V gene: TRBV5-1; CDR3 protein: CASQNRGHIDTQYF; CDR3 DNA: TGCGCCAGCCAGAACAGGGGGCATATAGATACGCAGTATTTT
clone size: -; D gene: -; J gene: TRBJ1-5; V gene: TRBV6-5; CDR3 protein: CATFSGGDQPQHF; CDR3 DNA: TGTGCCACATTTTCCGGGGGGGATCAGCCCCAGCATTTT
clone size: -; D gene: TRBD1; J gene: TRBJ1-4; V gene: TRBV19; CDR3 protein: CASSPRDRGDEKLFF; CDR3 DNA: TGTGCCAGTAGTCCCCGAGACAGGGGGGATGAAAAACTGTTTTTT
clone size: -; D gene: -; J gene: TRBJ2-3; V gene: TRBV30; CDR3 protein: CAWSVQGRQLQYF; CDR3 DNA: TGTGCCTGGAGTGTACAGGGACGCCAACTTCAGTATTTT
clone size: once; D gene: TRBD1; J gene: TRBJ1-6; V gene: TRBV9; CDR3 protein: CASSVGGTGVYNSPLHF; CDR3 DNA: TGTGCCAGCAGCGTAGGTGGGACAGGGGTCTATAATTCACCCCTCCACTTT
clone size: -; D gene: TRBD1; J gene: TRBJ2-7; V gene: TRBV5-1; CDR3 protein: CASSITTGVEQYF; CDR3 DNA: TGCGCCAGCAGCATAACGACAGGGGTCGAGCAGTACTTC
clone size: few; D gene: -; J gene: TRBJ2-2; V gene: TRBV24-1; CDR3 protein: CATSDLSGEHTGELFF; CDR3 DNA: TGTGCCACCAGTGATTTGTCCGGGGAACACACCGGGGAGCTGTTTTTT
clone size: -; D gene: -; J gene: TRBJ2-7; V gene: TRBV5-1; CDR3 protein: CASSLGSSTYEQYF; CDR3 DNA: TGCGCCAGCAGCTTGGGTAGTAGCACGTACGAGCAGTACTTC
clone size: -; D gene: TRBD2; J gene: TRBJ2-3; V gene: TRBV28; CDR3 protein: CASSLPIGRGGYTDTQYF; CDR3 DNA: TGTGCCAGCAGTTTACCCATCGGGAGGGGCGGGTACACAGATACGCAGTATTTT
clone size: -; D gene: -; J gene: TRBJ1-1; V gene: TRBV3-1/TRBV3-2; CDR3 protein: CASSQYGTPNTEAFF; CDR3 DNA: TGTGCCAGCAGCCAATACGGGACACCGAACACTGAAGCTTTCTTT
clone size: -; D gene: -; J gene: TRBJ1-2; V gene: TRBV9; CDR3 protein: CASSVGRSTRYGYTF; CDR3 DNA: TGTGCCAGCAGCGTAGGGAGGAGTACACGCTATGGCTACACCTTC
clone size: -; D gene: -; J gene: TRBJ1-1; V gene: TRBV18; CDR3 protein: CASSPGLTNTEAFF; CDR3 DNA: TGTGCCAGCTCACCGGGACTTACGAACACTGAAGCTTTCTTT